This T cell receptor (beta chain) comes out of a study of T cell responses to AZD1222 COVID-19 vaccine. TCRdb keeps only in-frame clones here, not all; method: immunoSEQ multiplex PCR. Among fewer than 150,000 clones listed, about nine tenths were seen once. Findings of the study overall: Nearly half of spike-specific TCRs reportedly target variant regions that are unmutated in the B.1.351 and B.1.1.7 variants.

As regards this clone: Its antigen is still unknown.

The starting material was peripheral blood, obtained 28 days after the second AZD1222 dose. The clonotype was recovered from an adult who received the AZD1222 COVID-19 vaccine.

The CDR3 protein is CASSHGAFLDTIYF. For the CDR3, the DNA is TGTGCCAGCAGCCACGGTGCCTTCCTGGACACCATATATTTT. The chain is built from TRBV14 and TRBJ1-3; D remains ambiguous. This CDR3 comprises 14 residues. From germline, CDR1 is SGHDN and CDR2 FVKESK. V was clipped by 3 bases and J by 8 bases, with 14 bases between them.